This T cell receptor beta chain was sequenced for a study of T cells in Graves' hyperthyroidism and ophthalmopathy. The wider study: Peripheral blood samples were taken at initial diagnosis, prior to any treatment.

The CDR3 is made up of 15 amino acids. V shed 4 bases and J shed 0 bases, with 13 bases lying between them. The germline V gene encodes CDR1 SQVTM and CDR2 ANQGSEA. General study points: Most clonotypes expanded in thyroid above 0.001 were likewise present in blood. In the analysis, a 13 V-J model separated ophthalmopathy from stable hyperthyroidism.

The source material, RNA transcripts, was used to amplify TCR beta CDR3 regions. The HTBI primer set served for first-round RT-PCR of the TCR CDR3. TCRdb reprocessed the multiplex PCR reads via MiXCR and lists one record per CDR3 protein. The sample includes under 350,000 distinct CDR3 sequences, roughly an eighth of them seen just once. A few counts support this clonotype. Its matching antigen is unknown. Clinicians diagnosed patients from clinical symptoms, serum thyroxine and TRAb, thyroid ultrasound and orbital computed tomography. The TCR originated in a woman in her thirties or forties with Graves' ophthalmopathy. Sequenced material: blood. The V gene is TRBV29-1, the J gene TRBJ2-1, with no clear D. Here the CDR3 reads CSVGPSRSSYNEQFF. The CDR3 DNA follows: TGCAGCGTTGGACCTTCGAGGAGCTCCTACAATGAGCAGTTCTTC.